The 15 T cell receptor beta chains below come from one sample, sequenced in a study of a mutant IDH1 vaccine in newly diagnosed glioma. Time point denoted: week 35, safety follow-up. A 20-mer mutant IDH1 peptide at 300 ug was injected subcutaneously with topical imiquimod. These receptors are not linked to any known antigen. The method was immunoSEQ multiplex PCR; TCRdb's version includes in-frame clones alone and lacks a portion of them. The sample has some 33,000 clones, around four fifths seen once. The material was PBMCs, obtained from a glioma patient whose treatment included an IDH1 peptide vaccine. The receptors come from a woman aged 40 to 50 with glioma.

The CDR3 spells CASSQSRGSSNEKLFF. The CDR3 nucleotides are TGCGCCAGCAGCCAGTCTCGGGGGTCGTCGAATGAAAAACTGTTTTTT. The V gene is TRBV4-3, the J gene TRBJ1-4; a possible D gene is TRBD1 (5 bases). This CDR3 has 16 amino acids. CDR1 and CDR2 (germline): LGHNA, YSLEER. V lost 3 bases, J lost 5 bases, and 16 bases lay in between.

The J gene is TRBJ2-7, the V gene TRBV6-5; D not resolved. The V and J ends lost 8 bases and 2 bases respectively, with 13 bases between them. This CDR3 region has 13 residues. Germline CDR1 reads MNHEY; CDR2 reads SVGAGI. The CDR3 sequence: CASGRPGTYEQYF. As DNA, the CDR3 is TGTGCCAGCGGCCGTCCCGGAACCTACGAGCAGTACTTC.

The chain links TRBV9 to TRBJ2-1; perhaps D is TRBD1 or TRBD2 (5 bases each). Trimming shortened V by 4 bases and J by 2 bases, and 13 bases separated the two germline ends. CDR1 and CDR2 from the germline V gene are SGDLS and YYNGEE. The length of the CDR3 is 15 residues. CDR3 sequence reads: CASSSRGKTYNEQFF. The CDR3 bases are TGTGCCAGCAGCTCGAGGGGCAAAACCTACAATGAGCAGTTCTTC.

The chain combines TRBV30 with TRBJ2-7; TRBD2 matches at 14 bases. V trimming: 1 base; J trimming: 6 bases; junction bases outside the gene matches: 17. This CDR3 region has 19 residues. Looked up from germline, CDR1 is GTSNPN and CDR2 is SVGIG (reference sequence). The CDR3 nucleotides are TGTGCCTGGAGTGAACCCGGGACAGGGTACGGACTAGCGGGGGGCGAGCAGTACTTC. It yields the protein CAWSEPGTGYGLAGGEQYF.

Only one count was recorded for this clone. The V gene is TRBV9, the J gene TRBJ2-6; D might be TRBD1 (6 bases). V gave up 0 bases and J gave up 1 base, with 17 bases separating them. The CDR3 extends over 19 amino acids. Germline values: CDR1 SGDLS, CDR2 YYNGEE. CDR3 sequence: CASSVVLTGPDSGANVLTF. The DNA for the CDR3 is TGTGCCAGCAGCGTAGTGTTAACAGGGCCCGATTCTGGGGCCAACGTCCTGACTTTC.

CDR3 sequence (DNA): TGTGCCAGCAGCTTCCTGGGCGGGGACCGACACGAGCAGTACTTC. Its protein product is CASSFLGGDRHEQYF. This chain uses TRBV7-8 with TRBJ2-7; D may be TRBD2 (6 bases). The germline V gene has CDR1 SGHVS and CDR2 FQNEAQ. The CDR3 extends over 15 amino acids. Trimming cost V 3 bases and J 5 bases, with 17 bases left between them. Variable domain in full (rest from reference TRBV7-8 and TRBJ2-7): GAGVSQSPRYKVAKRGQDVALRCDPISGHVSLFWYQQALGQGPEFLTYFQNEAQLDKSGLPSDRFFAERPEGSVSTLKIQRTQQEDSAVYLCASSFLGGDRHEQYFGPGTRLTVT.

V is TRBV7-6 and J is TRBJ1-1, with no clear D. Deletions cut 6 bases from V and 0 bases from J, with 8 bases between. The CDR3 loop spans 13 amino acids. Germline V gene data show CDR1 as SGHVS and CDR2 as FNYEAQ. CDR3 in amino acids: CASSPGMNTEAFF. Here the CDR3 DNA reads TGTGCCAGCAGTCCCGGGATGAACACTGAAGCTTTCTTT.

Here the CDR3 reads CASSQDYGGARWYGYTF. The CDR3, as DNA: TGTGCCAGCAGCCAAGATTATGGGGGCGCACGATGGTATGGCTACACCTTC. The rearrangement joins TRBV14 to TRBJ1-2; the D gene is possibly TRBD1 (6 bases). Trimming stripped 0 bases from V and 5 bases from J, with 19 bases between. In germline, CDR1 is SGHDN, CDR2 FVKESK. CDR3 length: 17 residues.

The CDR3 coding sequence is TGTGCCAGCAGCTACCCGGGACAGGCCCTCACAAGGGAAAAACTGTTTTTT. This encodes CASSYPGQALTREKLFF. The V gene is TRBV7-8, the J gene TRBJ1-4, with 8 bases identical to TRBD1. CDR1 and CDR2 from the germline V gene are SGHVS and FQNEAQ. Losses at the gene ends were 4 bases for V and 8 bases for J; bases not matched to a gene: 15. The CDR3 runs to 17 residues. Combining the CDR3 with reference TRBV7-8 and TRBJ1-4 gives the whole variable domain GAGVSQSPRYKVAKRGQDVALRCDPISGHVSLFWYQQALGQGPEFLTYFQNEAQLDKSGLPSDRFFAERPEGSVSTLKIQRTQQEDSAVYLCASSYPGQALTREKLFFGSGTQLSVL.

V and J are TRBV10-3 and TRBJ2-7; possibly TRBD1 for D (6 bases). The germline V and J ends were trimmed by 0 bases and 1 base, with 19 bases remaining between them. The germline CDR1 and CDR2 sequences are ENHRY and SYGVKD. The CDR3 spans 18 residues. CDR3 protein: CAISESWDKRIRSYEQYF. CDR3 sequence (DNA): TGTGCCATCAGTGAGTCATGGGACAAAAGAATAAGGTCCTACGAGCAGTACTTC.

The CDR3 protein is CASSVDGTWGEKLFF. CDR3 sequence (DNA): TGTGCCAGCAGCGTAGATGGGACTTGGGGTGAAAAACTGTTTTTT. The rearrangement links TRBV9 to TRBJ1-4, with TRBD1 as a possible D gene (5 bases). The CDR3 loop spans 15 amino acids. Looked up from germline, CDR1 is SGDLS and CDR2 is YYNGEE. The V end was cut by 0 bases, the J end by 7 bases, with 13 bases between.

This clone was detected once. The rearrangement joins TRBV9 to TRBJ2-5; possible D gene TRBD2, 5 bases. Per germline, CDR1 SGDLS and CDR2 YYNGEE. This CDR3 comprises 16 residues. V was cut by 0 bases and J by 4 bases, with 16 bases left in between. Here the CDR3 DNA reads TGTGCCAGCAGCGTAGGGACTTCTAAGTTTGGAGAGACCCAGTACTTC. Protein: CASSVGTSKFGETQYF.

The chain couples TRBV6-1 to TRBJ1-5, with 7 bases aligning to TRBD1. The CDR3 loop spans 15 amino acids. J was trimmed by 4 bases and V by 4 bases; bases with no gene match: 7. CDR1 and CDR2 (germline): MNHNS, SASEGT. The CDR3 sequence: CASSGQGMRNQPQHF. The CDR3 nucleotides read TGTGCCAGCAGTGGACAGGGAATGCGGAATCAGCCCCAGCATTTT.

The CDR3 region has the DNA TGTGCCAGTAGCGCCGGACTAGCGGGGGGCTACGAGCAGTACTTC. It specifies CASSAGLAGGYEQYF. The gene calls are TRBV19 and TRBJ2-7; TRBD2 agrees at 14 bases. CDR3 length: 15 amino acids. Germline CDR1 and CDR2: LNHDA and SQIVND (reference sequence). After removal of 6 bases from V and 3 bases from J, the junction contained 4 bases not matched to a gene.

This chain joins TRBV9 and TRBJ2-5; TRBD1 agrees at 8 bases. The trim removed 3 bases at V and 3 bases at J, leaving 1 base unmatched. Per germline, CDR1 SGDLS and CDR2 YYNGEE. This CDR3 has 13 amino acids. The CDR3 spells CASSATGEETQYF. In nucleotides, the CDR3 is TGTGCCAGCAGCGCGACAGGGGAAGAGACCCAGTACTTC.